Described below is a single T cell receptor (beta chain) sequence and its context. Its cognate antigen is unknown. This entry belongs to a study of radiation and T cells in renal cell carcinoma. Study findings and constraints: From baseline, blood top tumor clonotypes peaked at 2 weeks post-radiation. Baseline intratumoral clonotype presence is unknown without pretreatment biopsies.

Here immunoSEQ multiplex PCR was the method, and the copy in TCRdb shows in-frame clones only, minus some. Here the sample spans around 170,000 clones, around 90% being singletons. Time point defined: blood 4 weeks post-SBRT, at nephrectomy. Treatment in this sample: 15 Gy SBRT to primary tumor, nephrectomy 4 weeks later. Nephrectomy followed 15 Gy stereotactic body radiation by 4 weeks. After SBRT, blood was collected at 2 and 4 weeks, plus baseline. The TCR comes from a woman aged 45-65 years with renal cell carcinoma. The sequencing here drew on blood, taken from a patient whose treatment included radiotherapy and nephrectomy.

CDR3 sequence: CASSRPGQTNTGELFF. The CDR3, as DNA: TGTGCCAGCAGCCGCCCGGGACAGACGAACACCGGGGAGCTGTTTTTT. V is TRBV5-8 and J is TRBJ2-2, with TRBD1 identical over 7 bases. CDR3 length: 16 amino acids. From germline, CDR1 is SGHTS and CDR2 YDEGEE. V lost 4 bases, J lost 0 bases, and 6 bases stayed unmatched.